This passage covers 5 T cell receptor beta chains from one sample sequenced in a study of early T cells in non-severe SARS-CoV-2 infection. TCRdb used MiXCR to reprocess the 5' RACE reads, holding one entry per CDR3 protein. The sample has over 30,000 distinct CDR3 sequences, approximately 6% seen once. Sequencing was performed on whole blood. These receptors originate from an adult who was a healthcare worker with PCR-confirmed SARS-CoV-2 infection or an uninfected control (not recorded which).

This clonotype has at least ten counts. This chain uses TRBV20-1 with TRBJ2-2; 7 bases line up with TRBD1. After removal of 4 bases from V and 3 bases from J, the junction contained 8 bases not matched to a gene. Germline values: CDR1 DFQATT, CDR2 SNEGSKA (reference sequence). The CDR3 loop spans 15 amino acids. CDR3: CSATLTGRDTGELFF. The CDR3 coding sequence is TGCAGTGCTACCCTGACAGGGCGGGACACCGGGGAGCTGTTTTTT.

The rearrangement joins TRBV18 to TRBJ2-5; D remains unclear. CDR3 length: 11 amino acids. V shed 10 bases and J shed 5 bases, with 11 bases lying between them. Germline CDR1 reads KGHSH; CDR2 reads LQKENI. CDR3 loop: CANSSSETQYF. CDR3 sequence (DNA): TGTGCCAACTCGAGTAGCGAGACCCAGTACTTC.

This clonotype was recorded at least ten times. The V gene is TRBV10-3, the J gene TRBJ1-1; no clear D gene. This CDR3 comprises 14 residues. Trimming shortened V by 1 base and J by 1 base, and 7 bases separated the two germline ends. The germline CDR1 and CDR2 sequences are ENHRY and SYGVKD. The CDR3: CAISEFTGNTEAFF. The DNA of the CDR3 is TGTGCCATCAGTGAGTTTACCGGGAACACTGAAGCTTTCTTT.

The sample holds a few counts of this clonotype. The CDR3 DNA reads TGTGCCAGCAGTTACGCCGACAGGGGGATGGTCGCTTTCTTT. Amino acid sequence: CASSYADRGMVAFF. This sequence joins TRBV6-6 and TRBJ1-1; TRBD1 aligns across 9 bases. The germline V gene encodes CDR1 MNHNY and CDR2 SVGAGI (reference sequence). This CDR3 has 14 amino acids. V dropped 2 bases and J dropped 11; count of bases not matched to a gene: 9.

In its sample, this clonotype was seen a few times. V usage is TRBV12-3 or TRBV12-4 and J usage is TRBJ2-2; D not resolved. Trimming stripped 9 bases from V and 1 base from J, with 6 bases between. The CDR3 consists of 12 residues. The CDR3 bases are TGTGCCAGTTCAGGGAACACCGGGGAGCTGTTTTTT. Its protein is CASSGNTGELFF.